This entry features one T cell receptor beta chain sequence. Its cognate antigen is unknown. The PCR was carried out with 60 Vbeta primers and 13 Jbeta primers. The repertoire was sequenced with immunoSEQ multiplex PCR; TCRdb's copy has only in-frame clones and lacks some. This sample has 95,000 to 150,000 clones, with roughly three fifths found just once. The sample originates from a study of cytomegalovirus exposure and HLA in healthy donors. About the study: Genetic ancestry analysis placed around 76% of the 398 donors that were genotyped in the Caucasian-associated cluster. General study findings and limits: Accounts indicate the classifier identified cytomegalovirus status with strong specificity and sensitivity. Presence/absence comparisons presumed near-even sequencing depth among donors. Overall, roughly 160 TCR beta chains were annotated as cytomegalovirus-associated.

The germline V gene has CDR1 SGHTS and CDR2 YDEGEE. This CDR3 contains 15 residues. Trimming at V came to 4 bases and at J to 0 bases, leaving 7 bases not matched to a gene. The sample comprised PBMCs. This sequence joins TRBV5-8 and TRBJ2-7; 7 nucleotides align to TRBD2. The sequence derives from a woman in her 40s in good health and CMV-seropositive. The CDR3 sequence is CASSPTRLASYEQYF. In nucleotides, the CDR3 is TGTGCCAGCAGCCCGACAAGACTAGCCTCCTACGAGCAGTACTTC.